Shown below are 5 T cell receptor beta chains from a single sample sequenced in a study of post-analysis software for immune sequencing data. Study-level results: Controls showed lower frequencies than patients for 5 or 6 TRBV segments, and TRBV5-6, TRBV5-1 and TRBV20-1 were among these.

These receptors have no known antigen. Researchers reported that TCR beta cDNA libraries carried unique molecular identifiers. TCRdb used MiXCR to reprocess the PCR reads, holding one entry per CDR3 protein. This table has roughly 580,000 distinct CDR3 sequences, around 40% appearing once. The material sequenced was blood. Receptors originate from a girl between 5 and 17 years old with multiple sclerosis.

This clonotype was detected only once. This chain uses TRBV27 with TRBJ1-1; D gene ambiguous. The CDR3 totals 14 residues. CDR1 and CDR2 from the germline V gene are MNHEY and SMNVEV (reference sequence). V gave up 2 bases and J gave up 11 bases, with 18 bases separating them. The CDR3 sequence is CASSLTVRGIEAFF. The CDR3 nucleotides read TGTGCCAGCAGTTTAACGGTCAGAGGAATCGAGGCTTTCTTT.

CDR3 region: CASSPQGAQGYTF. CDR3 nucleotide sequence: TGTGCCAGCAGTCCACAGGGGGCGCAGGGCTACACCTTC. This chain connects TRBV12-3 or TRBV12-4 to TRBJ1-2; 9 positions match TRBD1. The CDR3 is 13 amino acids. The V segment lost 5 bases and the J segment 8 bases; nucleotides outside the gene matches: 6.

Points on this clonotype: Sequence at one end of the junction differs from germline and may be a read error. This chain links TRBV29-1 with TRBJ2-3; D possibly corresponds to TRBD1 (5 bases). The CDR3 runs to 11 residues. The germline CDR1 and CDR2 sequences are SQVTM and ANQGSEA. Written as DNA, the CDR3 is TGCAGCGTTGTCGGAACAGGTACGCAGTATTTT. Residues: CSVVGTGTQYF.

V and J are TRBV10-3 and TRBJ2-5, with a weak D call TRBD1 (6 bases). The germline V gene encodes CDR1 ENHRY and CDR2 SYGVKD. V was clipped by 4 bases and J by 1 base, with 7 bases between them. The length of the CDR3 is 13 residues. The CDR3 loop reads CAISVDSQETQYF. The CDR3 nucleotides are TGTGCCATCAGTGTGGACAGCCAAGAGACCCAGTACTTC.

The rearrangement links TRBV7-3 to TRBJ1-1, with a possible D match to TRBD1 (5 bases). The V and J ends lost 2 bases and 4 bases respectively, with 14 bases between them. CDR1 is SGHTA, CDR2 FQGTGA, per germline. The CDR3 is made up of 15 amino acids. CDR3 in amino acids: CASSLDGGGSTEAFF. As DNA, the CDR3 is TGTGCCAGCAGCTTAGACGGGGGAGGGAGCACTGAAGCTTTCTTT.